This T cell receptor (beta chain) was captured in a study of identical twins. Whole-study findings and limits: Reduced insertions were recorded for abundant cord blood beta clonotypes, with no such pattern in memory repertoires. Beta out-of-frame twin sharing showed a weaker excess.

Every one of the donors was a healthy Caucasian. Template switching, a step in the protocol, added a universal primer site, and cDNA carried unique molecular identifiers. TCRdb reanalysed the 5' RACE reads using MiXCR and keeps one entry per CDR3 protein. The table shows a few hundred thousand distinct CDR3 sequences, with approximately 9.6% occurring only once. About this clonotype: Its antigen is undetermined.

This sample was also put to use in a study of yellow fever vaccine responses in identical twins.

Sequencing was carried out using PBMCs. This receptor was taken from a woman younger than 30 in good health.

In nucleotides, the CDR3 is TGTGCCAGCAGCCTTATCCCGCGGGATACGCAGTATTTT. Translating it yields CASSLIPRDTQYF. V gene TRBV6-4 combines with J gene TRBJ2-3; D remains unclear. In germline, CDR1 is MRHNA, CDR2 SNTAGT. The germline V and J ends were trimmed by 6 bases and 6 bases, with 13 bases remaining between them. There are 13 residues in the CDR3.